The sequence of this T cell receptor beta chain was determined in a study of T cells in women clearing cervical HPV infection. Study background: Controls gave blood once infection was undetectable; cases at lesion identification.

Clones were read by immunoSEQ multiplex PCR, and TCRdb kept only the in-frame ones, dropping some. The sample's table shows over 20,000 clones. The sequence was collected from a woman between 18 and 69 years old with a cervical HPV16 infection that either progressed to CIN3+ or cleared (not recorded which). Sequenced: blood buffy coat.

Here the CDR3 reads CSASSDRYQETQYF. CDR3 bases read: TGCAGTGCTAGTTCCGACAGGTACCAAGAGACC. The chain combines TRBV20-1 with TRBJ2-5; TRBD1 is a possible D gene (6 bases). Read coverage stops 3 residues before the CDR3 terminus; the germline J gene supplies the remainder. V lost 3 bases, J lost 0 bases, and 11 bases lay in between. Germline values: CDR1 DFQATT, CDR2 SNEGSKA (reference sequence). The CDR3 has 14 residues.